This TCR beta chain originates from a study of technical replicates of blood from a handful of donors. Profiling relied on immunoSEQ multiplex PCR, and the TCRdb table lists in-frame clones only, not all of them. Seen here are around 72,000 clones, approximately 89% observed once, and the top ten hold about 4.9%. Sequences were obtained from PBMCs. The source is a human donor in good health. Some clones in this sample may be carry-over from other donors' samples.

In DNA form, the CDR3 reads TGTGCCAGCAGCACGCAGGGGGGGGAGCTGTTTTTT. Residues: CASSTQGGELFF. The V gene is TRBV7-3, the J gene TRBJ2-2; D possibly corresponds to TRBD1 (6 bases). This CDR3 comprises 12 residues. Looked up from germline, CDR1 is SGHTA and CDR2 is FQGTGA. V lost 5 bases and J lost 8, with 9 bases in between. Full variable domain (remainder filled in from reference TRBV7-3 and TRBJ2-2): GAGVSQTPSNKVTEKGKYVELRCDPISGHTALYWYRQSLGQGPEFLIYFQGTGAADDSGLPNDRFFAVRPEGSVSTLKIQRTERGDSAVYLCASSTQGGELFFGEGSRLTVL.